The following is a T cell receptor (beta chain) sequence with its context. Original handling: Quantification of nucleated cells was approximated via reference gene primer amplification. Assay: immunoSEQ multiplex PCR; the TCRdb copy retains only in-frame clones and omits some. Clone size and V and J calls were adopted from that table, with D and trimming inferred from the DNA. Among about 100,000 clones listed, roughly 80% were seen once. This entry is derived from a study of blood T cell repertoires in COVID-19. Background on the study: Spain, Italy and the United States supplied samples that represented acute and convalescent COVID-19. In each case, the material was cDNA or gDNA derived from T cells, B-cell-depleted T cells, or PBMCs.

Germline V gene sequence: CDR1 SEHNR, CDR2 FQNEAQ (reference sequence). This CDR3 contains 15 residues. V lost 5 bases to trimming and J lost 4 bases; unmatched junction nucleotides: 6. Sequencing was done on a sample of peripheral blood. This receptor was obtained from a man aged 60-69 years with acute or convalescent COVID-19. The chain is built from TRBV7-9 and TRBJ2-7; 12 bases line up with TRBD2. CDR3: CASSQGLAGVYEQYV. The DNA of the CDR3 is TGTGCCAGCAGCCAGGGACTAGCGGGCGTATACGAGCAGTACGTC.